These 7 T cell receptor beta chains were all obtained from the same sample, sequenced in a study of T cell changes during pregnancy in multiple sclerosis. Produced via immunoSEQ multiplex PCR; TCRdb's table is partial and in-frame only. The sample lists fewer than 20,000 clones, 87% occurring once. The sample consisted of CD8+ T cells from peripheral blood mononuclear cells, taken in the third trimester of pregnancy. These receptors were obtained from a female donor in good health, enrolled as a control in a pregnancy study.

This clone has just a few counts. The rearrangement links TRBV6-4 to TRBJ2-1, with TRBD1 as a possible D gene (5 bases). Trimming removed 2 bases at V and 6 bases at J, with 14 bases between. This CDR3 has 15 amino acids. Germline assignment: CDR1 MRHNA and CDR2 SNTAGT. CDR3 nucleotides: TGTGCCAGCAGTGACAGAGGAGAAGGGGCCAATGAGCAGTTCTTC. Its translation: CASSDRGEGANEQFF.

CDR3 amino acids: CASSNLGWEGTPDTQYF. The CDR3 DNA is TGTGCCAGCAGTAACCTAGGGTGGGAGGGGACCCCAGATACGCAGTATTTT. V gene TRBV28 combines with J gene TRBJ2-3; 7 nucleotides line up with TRBD2. V was pared by 5 bases and J by 4 bases, with 15 bases of the junction left unmatched. Per the germline V gene, CDR1 is MDHEN and CDR2 is SYDVKM. The CDR3 runs to 17 residues.

The CDR3 region is CSVRTTTNTGELFF. The DNA for the CDR3 is TGCAGCGTTCGCACAACCACCAACACCGGGGAGCTGTTTTTT. This chain uses TRBV29-1 with TRBJ2-2, with no clear D. Germline assignment: CDR1 SQVTM and CDR2 ANQGSEA. The CDR3 totals 14 residues. Trimming left V 5 bases short and J 2 bases short, with 12 bases between.

The chain links TRBV19 to TRBJ1-2; a weak D match, TRBD1 (5 bases). In germline, CDR1 is LNHDA, CDR2 SQIVND (reference sequence). Trimming cost V 3 bases and J 4 bases, with 12 bases left between them. The CDR3 totals 14 residues. CDR3 residues: CASSILGRAYGYTF. CDR3 in DNA: TGTGCCAGTAGTATTCTCGGCAGGGCCTATGGCTACACCTTC.

This chain uses TRBV19 with TRBJ2-7; D possibly corresponds to TRBD1 (6 bases). CDR3 length: 12 residues. Deletions cut 4 bases from V and 3 bases from J, with 7 bases between. Germline V gene sequence: CDR1 LNHDA, CDR2 SQIVND (reference sequence). Here the CDR3 reads CASSKDSYEQYF. The CDR3 nucleotides are TGTGCCAGTAGTAAGGACAGCTACGAGCAGTACTTC.

The rearrangement joins TRBV7-9 to TRBJ1-2; 9 nucleotides align to TRBD1. The CDR3 has 14 amino acids. Per germline, CDR1 SEHNR and CDR2 FQNEAQ (reference sequence). V lost 1 base to trimming and J lost 5 bases; unmatched junction nucleotides: 2. The CDR3 DNA sequence: TGTGCCAGCAGCTTAGGGACAGGGGAGTATGGCTACACCTTC. It yields the protein CASSLGTGEYGYTF.

The V call is TRBV7-9, the J call TRBJ1-5, with D tentatively TRBD1 (6 bases). The ends were cut back, 1 base at V and 3 bases at J, with 16 bases in the middle. The CDR3 runs 17 residues. Germline V gives CDR1 SEHNR, CDR2 FQNEAQ (reference sequence). The CDR3 nucleotides read TGTGCCAGCAGCTTAGGGGACAAGGATTCTAACAATCAGCCCCAGCATTTT. Its protein product is CASSLGDKDSNNQPQHF.